Given below is one T cell receptor (beta chain) in context. The record originates from a study of blood T cells in healthy people across ages. The CDR3 runs to 15 residues. V was trimmed by 4 bases and J by 1 base, leaving 8 bases between them. Per the germline V gene, CDR1 is LNHNV and CDR2 is YYDKDF (reference sequence). Combining a sample-barcoded 5' primer with a J-beta primer mix, a second PCR ran for about 6 to 11 cycles. A single record per CDR3 protein comes from TCRdb applying MiXCR to the 5' RACE reads. The sample comprises around 1.7 million distinct CDR3 sequences, approximately 30% of which are singletons, and about 8% rests with the top ten.

The sequence was collected from a woman between 25 and 40 years old in good health. The sample was blood. The genes are TRBV15 and TRBJ2-6, with D possibly called TRBD1 or TRBD2 (5 bases each). In DNA, the CDR3 is TGTGCCACCAGCAAGAGGGGTTCTGGGGCCAACGTCCTGACTTTC. It codes for CATSKRGSGANVLTF.